Detailed here is one T cell receptor (beta chain). Its target is unknown. Produced via immunoSEQ multiplex PCR; TCRdb's table is partial and in-frame only. The sample lists around 90,000 clones, about nine tenths occurring once. During the collection period, no donor immune events like infections were recorded. The CDR3 is made up of 14 amino acids. Germline-derived CDR1 and CDR2 are MNHEY and SMNVEV (reference sequence). Trimming removed 3 bases at V and 0 bases at J, with 5 bases between. This sample was included in a study of identifying expanded T cells in peripheral blood. Broader study findings: Over about two and four weeks, about 15 and 18 clones changed, versus approximately 1.2 between replicates. Across healthy donors, higher total template counts meant significantly greater roughly two-week count variance.

Sequences were obtained from blood. The chain joins TRBV27 to TRBJ2-2; D not resolved. The receptor comes from a person aged 18 to 69 in good health. The CDR3 DNA is TGTGCCAGCAGTTTGCGAGCGAACACCGGGGAGCTGTTTTTT. Amino acid sequence: CASSLRANTGELFF.